Following are 10 T cell receptor beta chains from one sample sequenced in a study of beta chain features in type 1 diabetes. Study results and caveats: The study found moderately but significantly shorter TCRB CDR3s in all four CD4+ subsets of Type 1 diabetes patients.

Reverse transcription of all isolated RNA meant that expressed TCRB transcripts were sequenced. Sequencing used immunoSEQ multiplex PCR; TCRdb keeps in-frame clones, though not all of them. The table shows 310,000 or so clones, with around 9.7% occurring only once. Antigens of these TCRs are unknown. The specimen sequenced was central memory CD4+ T cells from blood. The receptors originated from a young man with type 1 diabetes.

Concerning this clone itself: Possible read error: a much larger clone is one base away. This sequence joins TRBV28 and TRBJ2-2; TRBD1 or TRBD2 may be the D gene (7 bases each). The V end was cut by 10 bases, the J end by 4 bases, with 10 bases between. The germline V gene encodes CDR1 MDHEN and CDR2 SYDVKM. The CDR3 is made up of 12 amino acids. The CDR3 DNA sequence: TGTGCCATCAGGGGGGGCACCGGGGAGCTGTTTTTT. Its protein is CAIRGGTGELFF.

This chain uses TRBV4-1 with TRBJ2-5; D gene ambiguous. Trimming pared 0 bases from V and 7 bases from J, leaving 6 bases between. Germline-derived CDR1 and CDR2 are MGHRA and YSYEKL. The CDR3 consists of 12 residues. CDR3 coding DNA: TGCGCCAGCAGCCAAGAAGGTCGGACCCAGTACTTC. Amino acids: CASSQEGRTQYF.

V gene TRBV19 combines with J gene TRBJ1-2; no clear D gene. Germline CDR1 and CDR2: LNHDA and SQIVND (reference sequence). V was trimmed by 7 bases and J by 7 bases, leaving 19 bases between them. CDR3 length equals 14 residues. The CDR3 reads CASTGATLPFGYTF. The CDR3 DNA reads TGTGCCAGTACCGGTGCGACCCTACCCTTTGGCTACACCTTC.

Comments on this clone: A much larger clone differs by one base, so this may be a read error. The CDR3 nucleotides read TGTGCCAGCAGTTTCGACTATGGCTACACCTTC. It translates to CASSFDYGYTF. This chain joins TRBV6-5 and TRBJ1-2, with no clear D. This CDR3 has 11 amino acids. Trimming cost V 4 bases and J 3 bases, with 3 bases left between them. CDR1 and CDR2 (germline): MNHEY, SVGAGI.

This clone has only a few counts. The V and J genes are TRBV7-7 and TRBJ2-2; 7 nucleotides agree with TRBD1. This CDR3 comprises 15 residues. V lost 5 bases, J lost 4 bases, and 7 bases stayed unmatched. Looked up from germline, CDR1 is SSHAT and CDR2 is FNYEAQ (reference sequence). As DNA, the CDR3 is TGTGCCAGCAGCCCCCTGACAGGGAGCACCGGGGAGCTGTTTTTT. Protein product: CASSPLTGSTGELFF.

This clone was detected a few times. The chain uses TRBV7-2 and TRBJ2-1, with TRBD1 identical over 7 bases. CDR3 length: 16 residues. Per the germline V gene, CDR1 is SGHTA and CDR2 is FQGNSA. J gave up 4 bases and V 7 bases, and 13 bases lay outside the gene matches. In nucleotides, the CDR3 is TGTGCCAGCACCTCCTCCGGGACAGCCTTTTACAATGAGCAGTTCTTC. Protein product: CASTSSGTAFYNEQFF. Filled out from reference TRBV7-2 and TRBJ2-1, the complete variable domain reads GAGVSQSPSNKVTEKGKDVELRCDPISGHTALYWYRQSLGQGLEFLIYFQGNSAPDKSGLPSDRFSAERTGGSVSTLTIQRTQQEDSAVYLCASTSSGTAFYNEQFFGPGTRLTVL.

The V gene is TRBV11-2, the J gene TRBJ2-1; D is ambiguous. The CDR3 is 14 amino acids. Trimming stripped 5 bases from V and 5 bases from J, with 13 bases between. Germline assignment: CDR1 SGHAT and CDR2 FQNNGV. CDR3 sequence (DNA): TGTGCCAGCAGCCCAGCCGGCCCCAACAATGAGCAGTTCTTC. Its protein is CASSPAGPNNEQFF.

The sample holds a few counts of this clone. The chain combines TRBV7-9 with TRBJ1-2; 9 nucleotides line up with TRBD1. In germline, CDR1 is SEHNR, CDR2 FQNEAQ (reference sequence). The CDR3 sequence is 13 residues long. The J segment lost 6 bases and the V segment lost 5 bases, leaving 4 bases of the junction unmatched. CDR3 protein: CASSRTGANGYTF. CDR3 coding DNA: TGTGCCAGCAGCCGGACAGGGGCGAATGGCTACACCTTC.

This clone was found a few times. The genes are TRBV10-3 and TRBJ1-1; D not resolved. There are 14 residues in the CDR3. V was cut by 10 bases and J by 0 bases, with 15 bases left in between. Germline CDR1 is ENHRY and CDR2 is SYGVKD. The CDR3 nucleotides read TGTGCCAGCAGACCCCAGCTCATGAACACTGAAGCTTTCTTT. Protein sequence: CASRPQLMNTEAFF.

This clone appeared a few times. J is TRBJ2-7 and V is TRBV5-6; D might be TRBD2 (6 bases). This CDR3 contains 15 residues. Trimming took 2 bases from V and 4 from J, leaving 16 bases between them. The germline CDR1 and CDR2 sequences are SGHDT and YYEEEE. In DNA form, the CDR3 reads TGTGCCAGCAGCTTTTATGGACCCGCGGGATACGAGCAGTACTTC. Translation gives CASSFYGPAGYEQYF. The full variable domain, rest sourced from reference TRBV5-6 and TRBJ2-7, is DAGVTQSPTHLIKTRGQQVTLRCSPKSGHDTVSWYQQALGQGPQFIFQYYEEEERQRGNFPDRFSGHQFPNYSSELNVNALLLGDSALYLCASSFYGPAGYEQYFGPGTRLTVT.